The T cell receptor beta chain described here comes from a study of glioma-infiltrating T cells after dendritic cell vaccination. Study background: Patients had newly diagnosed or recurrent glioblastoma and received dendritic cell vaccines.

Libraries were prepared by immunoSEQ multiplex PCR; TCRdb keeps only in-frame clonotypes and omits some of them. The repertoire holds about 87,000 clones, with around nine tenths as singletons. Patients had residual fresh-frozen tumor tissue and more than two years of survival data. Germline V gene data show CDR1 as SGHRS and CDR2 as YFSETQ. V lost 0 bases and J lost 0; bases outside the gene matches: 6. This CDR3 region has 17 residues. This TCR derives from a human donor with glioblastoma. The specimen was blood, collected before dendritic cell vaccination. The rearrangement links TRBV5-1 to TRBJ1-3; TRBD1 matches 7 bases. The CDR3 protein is CASSLGPSGGSGNTIYF. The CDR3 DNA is TGCGCCAGCAGCTTGGGTCCCTCAGGGGGCTCTGGAAACACCATATATTTT.